The 23 T cell receptor beta chains given below trace back to one sample, sequenced in a study of blood T cell repertoires in COVID-19. Repertoires were generated with immunoSEQ multiplex PCR, while TCRdb's copy carries only in-frame clones and drops some. The table records over 85,000 clones, roughly 87% of them present only once. The material sequenced was peripheral blood. The receptors shown here come from a man between 65 and 85 years old with acute or convalescent COVID-19.

This sequence joins TRBV27 and TRBJ2-5; 8 positions match TRBD1. V lost 2 bases to trimming and J lost 2 bases; unmatched junction nucleotides: 10. The CDR3 is 17 residues long. From germline, CDR1 is MNHEY and CDR2 SMNVEV (reference sequence). The CDR3 coding sequence is TGTGCCAGCAGTTTAACGGGTATGACAGGGGTACAAGAGACCCAGTACTTC. This gives the protein CASSLTGMTGVQETQYF.

J is TRBJ2-2 and V is TRBV21-1; the table's D call TRBD2 went unverified against the DNA. TRBV21-1 is a recognized pseudogene. CDR3 length equals 17 residues. The CDR3 bases are TGTGCCAGCGGGGAGGTCGACAAACGCGGTTGGACCGGGGAGCTGTTTTTT. Protein sequence: CASGEVDKRGWTGELFF.

This clone was counted a few times. The gene calls are TRBV7-8 and TRBJ1-1, with a possible D match to TRBD1 (6 bases). The CDR3 totals 14 residues. Germline CDR1 and CDR2: SGHVS and FQNEAQ. The ends were cut back, 2 bases at V and 4 bases at J, with 11 bases in the middle. The CDR3 coding sequence is TGTGCCAGCAGCTTAAGGCAGGGGACCACTGAAGCTTTCTTT. As protein: CASSLRQGTTEAFF.

The chain joins TRBV25-1 to TRBJ2-1; TRBD2 matches at 8 bases. The CDR3 sequence is 17 residues long. After removal of 3 bases from V and 4 bases from J, the junction contained 11 bases not matched to a gene. In germline, CDR1 is MGHDK, CDR2 SYGVNS. The CDR3, as DNA: TGTGCCAGCAGTGATATTAGCGGGGCACGAGGGTACAATGAGCAGTTCTTC. As protein: CASSDISGARGYNEQFF.

This clone was detected only once. The CDR3: CASSPHSRGRGRVLNTEAFF. The CDR3 DNA is TGTGCCAGCAGCCCCCACTCCCGGGGAAGGGGGCGGGTTTTGAACACTGAAGCTTTCTTT. The J gene is TRBJ1-1, the V gene TRBV3-1 (or the pseudogene TRBV3-2); 7 nucleotides align to TRBD1. The J segment lost 0 bases and the V segment lost 4 bases, leaving 20 bases of the junction unmatched. Germline V gives CDR1 LGHDT, CDR2 YNNKEL (reference sequence). The CDR3 sequence is 20 residues long.

V is TRBV12-5 and J is TRBJ2-3, with TRBD2 matching 10 bases. The germline CDR1 and CDR2 sequences are LGHNT and FRNRAP. The CDR3 totals 14 residues. Trimming cost V 7 bases and J 4 bases; bases outside gene matches: 5. CDR3 sequence reads: CASVLGLAADTQYF. Here the CDR3 DNA reads TGTGCTAGTGTCCTTGGACTAGCGGCAGATACGCAGTATTTT. The complete variable domain, with remaining parts taken from reference TRBV12-5 and TRBJ2-3, reads DARVTQTPRHKVTEMGQEVTMRCQPILGHNTVFWYRQTMMQGLELLAYFRNRAPLDDSGMPKDRFSAEMPDATLATLKIQPSEPRDSAVYFCASVLGLAADTQYFGPGTRLTVL.

The chain links TRBV2 to TRBJ2-2, with 11 nucleotides matching TRBD1. Unmatched junction bases numbered 4, after V lost 6 bases and J lost 4 bases. Per germline, CDR1 SNHLY and CDR2 FYNNEI. The CDR3 totals 15 residues. Here the CDR3 reads CASSLGTGGTGELFF. CDR3 DNA sequence: TGTGCCAGCAGCTTAGGGACAGGGGGCACCGGGGAGCTGTTTTTT.

For the CDR3, the DNA is TGTGCCAGCAGCCCGCAGGGTGTGGGGACTAGCACAGATACGCAGTATTTT. Translation gives CASSPQGVGTSTDTQYF. The rearrangement links TRBV7-7 to TRBJ2-3; maybe TRBD2 (6 bases). With 5 bases removed from V and 0 bases from J, the gap between germline ends came to 18 bases. The CDR3 has 17 residues. Germline V gene sequence: CDR1 SSHAT, CDR2 FNYEAQ (reference sequence).

J is TRBJ2-5 and V is TRBV4-2, with TRBD1 matching over 7 bases. This CDR3 spans 17 amino acids. Germline CDR1 is LGHNA and CDR2 is YNFKEQ. Trimming at V came to 0 bases and at J to 5 bases, leaving 12 bases not matched to a gene. CDR3 sequence: CASSQDNGNRGRETQYF. The CDR3 coding sequence is TGTGCCAGCAGCCAAGATAACGGGAACAGGGGTAGGGAGACCCAGTACTTC.

V and J are TRBV28 and TRBJ1-6, with unresolved D. Germline V CDR1 and CDR2: MDHEN, SYDVKM. The CDR3 length is 14 residues. V was clipped by 6 bases and J by 5 bases, with 11 bases between them. CDR3 DNA sequence: TGTGCCAGCAGACCCCCGGGTGATAATTCACCCCTCCACTTT. Its translation: CASRPPGDNSPLHF.

The V call is TRBV7-3, the J call TRBJ1-1; 7 bases align to TRBD1. J was trimmed by 5 bases and V by 5 bases; bases with no gene match: 11. The length of the CDR3 is 15 residues. Germline V gene sequence: CDR1 SGHTA, CDR2 FQGTGA. For the CDR3, the DNA is TGTGCCAGCAGCCCCACTTCTAGGGGGCGGACTGAAGCTTTCTTT. This sequence encodes CASSPTSRGRTEAFF.

This chain joins TRBV30 and TRBJ2-1; D perhaps matches TRBD2 (6 bases). The CDR3 is made up of 15 amino acids. Germline-derived CDR1 and CDR2 are GTSNPN and SVGIG (reference sequence). The V end was cut by 5 bases, the J end by 9 bases, with 23 bases between. The chain's CDR3 is CAWDSGPPGDGEQFF. CDR3 DNA: TGTGCCTGGGACAGTGGTCCCCCGGGAGACGGTGAGCAGTTCTTC.

This clone was counted only a few times. The rearrangement joins TRBV5-1 to TRBJ1-6; D uncertain. Germline CDR1 is SGHRS and CDR2 is YFSETQ. Trimming took 0 bases from V and 1 from J, leaving 11 bases between them. CDR3 length: 17 residues. For the CDR3, the DNA is TGCGCCAGCAGCTTGGTGGCGGAGATATCCTATAATTCACCCCTCCACTTT. Its protein is CASSLVAEISYNSPLHF. The full variable domain, with the rest looked up from reference TRBV5-1 and TRBJ1-6, is KAGVTQTPRYLIKTRGQQVTLSCSPISGHRSVSWYQQTPGQGLQFLFEYFSETQRNKGNFPGRFSGRQFSNSRSEMNVSTLELGDSALYLCASSLVAEISYNSPLHFGNGTRLTVT.

V gene TRBV4-1 combines with J gene TRBJ1-6, with a tentative D call TRBD1 (5 bases). This CDR3 is built from 18 residues. V shed 3 bases and J shed 3 bases, with 18 bases lying between them. Germline CDR1 reads MGHRA; CDR2 reads YSYEKL. The CDR3 is CASSQDQGSRFYNSPLHF. As DNA, the CDR3 is TGCGCCAGCAGCCAGGACCAGGGATCTCGGTTCTATAATTCACCCCTCCACTTT.

The chain employs TRBV12-3 or TRBV12-4 and TRBJ2-7; tentative D call: TRBD2 (5 bases). V lost 5 bases to trimming and J lost 7 bases, with 15 bases between them. The CDR3 totals 13 residues. CDR3 DNA: TGTGCCAGCAGTCCGGGTCTTTCGGGGGAGCAGTACTTC. Translated, it gives CASSPGLSGEQYF.

The CDR3 DNA sequence: TGCGCCAGCAGCCGACAGGTCGAAAACATTCAGTACTTC. Residues: CASSRQVENIQYF. This chain uses TRBV5-1 with TRBJ2-4; TRBD1 might be the D (6 bases). The CDR3 consists of 13 residues. Germline V gene sequence: CDR1 SGHRS, CDR2 YFSETQ. Trimming removed 4 bases from V and 5 bases from J, with 10 bases in between.

The CDR3 region has the DNA TGTGCCACCAGCAGAGATCTTGCGGCGCTGGGGCTGGGTGAAAAACTGTTTTTT. The encoded protein is CATSRDLAALGLGEKLFF. The gene calls are TRBV15 and TRBJ1-4; tentatively, D is TRBD1 (5 bases). This CDR3 is built from 18 residues. V lost 0 bases to trimming and J lost 7 bases, with 21 bases between them. The germline gives CDR1 LNHNV, CDR2 YYDKDF (reference sequence).

DNA of the CDR3: TGTGCCAGCAGCTTGGGGCTAGCGAATGAGCAGTTCTTC. Encoded protein: CASSLGLANEQFF. The V call is TRBV5-4, the J call TRBJ2-1, with D possibly TRBD2 on 6 matching bases. The germline gives CDR1 SGHNT, CDR2 YYREEE (reference sequence). Trimming shortened V by 0 bases and J by 7 bases, and 8 bases separated the two germline ends. The CDR3 loop spans 13 amino acids.

The chain couples TRBV28 to TRBJ2-7; D is possibly TRBD2 (5 bases). This CDR3 is built from 12 residues. Trimming left V 6 bases short and J 7 bases short, with 13 bases between. The germline V gene has CDR1 MDHEN and CDR2 SYDVKM. The CDR3 nucleotides are TGTGCCAGCAGGAGGGAGACGGGGGAGCAGTACTTC. The encoded protein is CASRRETGEQYF.

Of note for this clone: The same CDR3 can be traced to other DNA sequences in this sample. CDR3 bases: TGTGCCAGCAGCTTAGACAGGGATGAAAAACTGTTTTTT. Translating it yields CASSLDRDEKLFF. The V call is TRBV5-4, the J call TRBJ1-4, with 7 bases lining up with TRBD1. Looked up from germline, CDR1 is SGHNT and CDR2 is YYREEE (reference sequence). Losses at the gene ends were 2 bases for V and 6 bases for J; bases not matched to a gene: 1. The CDR3 runs 13 residues.

V gene TRBV19 combines with J gene TRBJ1-5; 9 nucleotides align to TRBD1. The CDR3 covers 15 residues. The germline CDR1 and CDR2 sequences are LNHDA and SQIVND (reference sequence). The trim removed 9 bases at V and 7 bases at J, leaving 13 bases unmatched. CDR3 region: CASSTIRTGVQPQHF. DNA of the CDR3: TGTGCCAGCTCTACAATCAGGACAGGGGTCCAGCCCCAGCATTTT.

The chain uses TRBV6-6 and TRBJ1-5; 8 positions match TRBD1. J gave up 0 bases and V 11 bases, and 9 bases lay outside the gene matches. There are 15 residues in the CDR3. Per germline, CDR1 MNHNY and CDR2 SVGAGI (reference sequence). The DNA of the CDR3 is TGTGCCGGAAGAAAGACAGGGGATAGCAATCAGCCCCAGCATTTT. Translated: CAGRKTGDSNQPQHF.

V gene TRBV10-3 combines with J gene TRBJ1-1, with 8 nucleotides matching TRBD1. Germline V gives CDR1 ENHRY, CDR2 SYGVKD. The CDR3 covers 15 residues. The CDR3: CASLGGTGAFTEAFF. The CDR3 nucleotides read TGTGCATCCCTGGGGGGGACAGGTGCCTTCACTGAAGCTTTCTTT.